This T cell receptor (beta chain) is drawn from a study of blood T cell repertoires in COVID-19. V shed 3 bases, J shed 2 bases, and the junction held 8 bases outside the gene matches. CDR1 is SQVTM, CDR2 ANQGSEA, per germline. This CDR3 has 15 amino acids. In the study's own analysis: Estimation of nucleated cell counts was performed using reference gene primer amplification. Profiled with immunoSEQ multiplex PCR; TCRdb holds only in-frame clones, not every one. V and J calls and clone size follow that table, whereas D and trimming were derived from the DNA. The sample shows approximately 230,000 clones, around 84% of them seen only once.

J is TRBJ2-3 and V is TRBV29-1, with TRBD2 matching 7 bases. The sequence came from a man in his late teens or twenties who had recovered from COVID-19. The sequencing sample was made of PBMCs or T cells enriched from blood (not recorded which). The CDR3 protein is CSVERAGENTDTQYF. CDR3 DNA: TGCAGCGTTGAGCGGGCGGGGGAAAACACAGATACGCAGTATTTT.